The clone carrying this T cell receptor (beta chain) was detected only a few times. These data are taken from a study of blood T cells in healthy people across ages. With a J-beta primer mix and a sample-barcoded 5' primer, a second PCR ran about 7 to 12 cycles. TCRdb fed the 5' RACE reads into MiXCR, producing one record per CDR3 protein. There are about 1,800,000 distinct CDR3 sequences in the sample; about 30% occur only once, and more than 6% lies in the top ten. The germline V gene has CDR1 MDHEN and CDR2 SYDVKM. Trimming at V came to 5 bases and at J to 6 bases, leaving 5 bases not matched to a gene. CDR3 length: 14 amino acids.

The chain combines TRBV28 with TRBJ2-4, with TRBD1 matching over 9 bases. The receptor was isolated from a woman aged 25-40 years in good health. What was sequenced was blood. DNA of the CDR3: TGTGCCAGCAGTCCACAGGGGGCTAGAAACATTCAGTACTTC. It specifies CASSPQGARNIQYF.